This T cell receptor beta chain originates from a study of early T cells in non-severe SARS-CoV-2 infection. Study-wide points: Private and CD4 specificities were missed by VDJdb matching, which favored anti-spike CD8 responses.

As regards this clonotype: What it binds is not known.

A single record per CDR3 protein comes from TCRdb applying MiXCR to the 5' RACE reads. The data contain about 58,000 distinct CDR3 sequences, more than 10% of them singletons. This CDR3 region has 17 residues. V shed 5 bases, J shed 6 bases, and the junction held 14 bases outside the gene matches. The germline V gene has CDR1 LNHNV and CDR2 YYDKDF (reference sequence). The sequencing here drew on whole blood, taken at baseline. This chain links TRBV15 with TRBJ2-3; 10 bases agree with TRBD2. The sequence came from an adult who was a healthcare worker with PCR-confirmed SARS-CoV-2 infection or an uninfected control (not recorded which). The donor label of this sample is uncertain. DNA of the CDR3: TGTGCCACCAGCCGCGAACAAGTTTTGGGACTAGCGGATACGCAGTATTTT. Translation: CATSREQVLGLADTQYF. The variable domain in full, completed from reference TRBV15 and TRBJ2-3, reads DAMVIQNPRYQVTQFGKPVTLSCSQTLNHNVMYWYQQKSSQAPKLLFHYYDKDFNNEADTPDNFQSRRPNTSFCFLDIRSPGLGDTAMYLCATSREQVLGLADTQYFGPGTRLTVL.